This T cell receptor beta chain was profiled in a study of blood T cell repertoires in COVID-19. Study overall: T cells, B-cell-depleted T cells, or PBMCs supplied cDNA or gDNA.

Adults between roughly 18 and 89 years of age took part from 20 to 25 US areas. Participants' reported clinical history set cohort assignment. The CDR3 loop spans 17 amino acids. V was trimmed by 0 bases and J by 3 bases, leaving 18 bases between them. The germline gives CDR1 LGHNA, CDR2 YSLEER. As processed by the authors: Estimation of nucleated cell counts was performed using reference gene primer amplification. Method: immunoSEQ multiplex PCR; TCRdb's copy keeps in-frame clones and lacks some. Clone size and the V and J calls come from that table; the DNA yielded D and trimming. The sample lists roughly 300,000 clones, 87% occurring once.

Material: PBMCs or T cells enriched from blood (not recorded which). The chain is built from TRBV4-3 and TRBJ2-7; TRBD2 is a possible D gene (7 bases). This receptor was obtained from a woman younger than 45 who had recovered from COVID-19. The CDR3 is CASSQDLGGGHFYEQYF. DNA of the CDR3: TGCGCCAGCAGCCAAGATCTGGGGGGGGGCCACTTCTACGAGCAGTACTTC.